The clone carrying this T cell receptor beta chain appeared once. Its antigen is unknown. Original processing methods: ImmunoSEQ only sent back junction sequences with no quality scores, so filtering was done differently. Some clones are missing from TCRdb's copy, which holds only in-frame ones; the method was immunoSEQ multiplex PCR. The DNA gave D and trimming, while V, J and clone size come from that table. The sample lists about 680,000 clones, roughly 70% occurring once. These data come from a study of shared clonotypes between healthy human individuals. Whole-study results and caveats: What rarefaction showed was incomplete sorted-subset sequencing despite large depth. Roughly 5% of naive CD4 clonotypes were common to a few donors. Clonotype sharing across donors was expected to vary with sequencing depth.

Per germline, CDR1 SGHDN and CDR2 FVKESK. The ends were cut back, 3 bases at V and 5 bases at J, with 10 bases in the middle. The CDR3 has 14 residues. The receptor was derived from a woman aged 30 to 39 in good health. Sequencing used memory CD4+ T cells sorted from blood. Regarding subset: CD45RA-negative fraction. V is TRBV14 and J is TRBJ1-4, with a tentative D call TRBD1 (6 bases). For the CDR3, the DNA is TGTGCCAGCAGCCAGATACAGGGAAATGAAAAACTGTTTTTT. The encoded protein is CASSQIQGNEKLFF.